These T cell receptor beta chains were read from a single sample in a study of blood T cell repertoires in COVID-19. Data came from immunoSEQ multiplex PCR; TCRdb stores just in-frame clones and leaves some out. This table has about 130,000 clones, about 87% appearing once. Material for sequencing was peripheral blood. All receptors derive from a man aged 50 or older with acute or convalescent COVID-19. Both conserved end residues are part of each CDR3. Fields, in order: V gene, clone size, J gene, D gene, CDR3 protein, CDR3 DNA. A D gene is named only where the DNA matches it firmly. Where a row states a size, it is once, few, many or the class of an expanded clone; other rows omit it.

v_call: TRBV6-5
clone_size: .
j_call: TRBJ1-5
d_call: .
cdr3_aa: CASSPWGVGQPQHF
cdr3_nt: TGTGCCAGCAGCCCCTGGGGGGTAGGGCAGCCCCAGCATTTT

v_call: TRBV2
clone_size: .
j_call: TRBJ2-7
d_call: TRBD2
cdr3_aa: CASTQGLAGIEQYF
cdr3_nt: TGTGCCAGCACCCAGGGACTAGCGGGAATCGAGCAGTACTTC

v_call: TRBV11-3
clone_size: .
j_call: TRBJ2-2
d_call: TRBD1
cdr3_aa: CASSLGQGYTGELFF
cdr3_nt: TGTGCCAGCAGCTTGGGACAGGGGTACACCGGGGAGCTGTTTTTT

v_call: TRBV4-1
clone_size: .
j_call: TRBJ2-1
d_call: .
cdr3_aa: CASSQEGASVGNNEQFF
cdr3_nt: TGCGCCAGCAGCCAAGAAGGAGCGTCCGTCGGGAACAATGAGCAGTTCTTC

v_call: TRBV19
clone_size: few
j_call: TRBJ1-3
d_call: TRBD1
cdr3_aa: CASGQVLRGNTIYF
cdr3_nt: TGTGCCAGTGGACAGGTCTTGAGAGGAAACACCATATATTTT

v_call: TRBV7-2
clone_size: .
j_call: TRBJ1-3
d_call: .
cdr3_aa: CASSFSHNGNTIYF
cdr3_nt: TGTGCCAGCAGCTTCAGTCATAACGGAAACACCATATATTTT

v_call: TRBV5-6
clone_size: .
j_call: TRBJ2-7
d_call: TRBD2
cdr3_aa: CASSFRLAGADYSYEQYF
cdr3_nt: TGTGCCAGCAGCTTCCGGCTAGCGGGAGCTGATTACTCCTACGAGCAGTACTTC

v_call: TRBV19
clone_size: .
j_call: TRBJ1-4
d_call: TRBD1
cdr3_aa: CASFQPGQLNEKLFF
cdr3_nt: TGTGCCAGTTTCCAACCGGGACAGCTTAATGAAAAACTGTTTTTT

v_call: TRBV4-1
clone_size: .
j_call: TRBJ2-3
d_call: .
cdr3_aa: CASSQPRGGPGADTQYF
cdr3_nt: TGCGCCAGCAGCCAACCGAGGGGGGGGCCAGGAGCAGATACGCAGTATTTT

v_call: TRBV14
clone_size: .
j_call: TRBJ1-1
d_call: .
cdr3_aa: CASSQVEGGANTEAFF
cdr3_nt: TGTGCCAGCAGCCAAGTAGAAGGAGGGGCGAACACTGAAGCTTTCTTT

v_call: TRBV5-1
clone_size: .
j_call: TRBJ2-2
d_call: .
cdr3_aa: CASSFRAGIRDTGELFF
cdr3_nt: TGCGCCAGCAGCTTTAGGGCAGGGATAAGGGACACCGGGGAGCTGTTTTTT

v_call: TRBV28
clone_size: once
j_call: TRBJ1-4
d_call: .
cdr3_aa: CASNRPTEPNEKLFF
cdr3_nt: TGTGCCAGCAACCGCCCGACAGAGCCTAATGAAAAACTGTTTTTT

v_call: TRBV7-9
clone_size: .
j_call: TRBJ1-6
d_call: .
cdr3_aa: CASSSAGSYNSPLHF
cdr3_nt: TGTGCCAGCAGCTCGGCGGGGTCCTATAATTCACCCCTCCACTTT

v_call: TRBV27
clone_size: .
j_call: TRBJ2-1
d_call: TRBD2
cdr3_aa: CASSSSAGTSGRAPNEQFF
cdr3_nt: TGTGCCAGCAGTTCAAGTGCCGGGACTAGCGGGAGGGCCCCCAATGAGCAGTTCTTC